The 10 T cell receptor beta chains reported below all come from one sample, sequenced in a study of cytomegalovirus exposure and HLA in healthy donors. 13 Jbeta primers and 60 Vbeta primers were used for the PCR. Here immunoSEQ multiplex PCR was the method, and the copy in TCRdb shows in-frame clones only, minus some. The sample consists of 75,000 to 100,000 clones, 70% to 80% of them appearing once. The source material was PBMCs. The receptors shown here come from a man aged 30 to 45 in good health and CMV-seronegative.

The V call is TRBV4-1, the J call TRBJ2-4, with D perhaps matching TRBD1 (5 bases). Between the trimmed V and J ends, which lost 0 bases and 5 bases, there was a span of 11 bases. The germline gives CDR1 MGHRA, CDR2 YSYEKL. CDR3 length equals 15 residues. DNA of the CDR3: TGCGCCAGCAGCCAAGATCTGGGGCAGCAAAACATTCAGTACTTC. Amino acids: CASSQDLGQQNIQYF.

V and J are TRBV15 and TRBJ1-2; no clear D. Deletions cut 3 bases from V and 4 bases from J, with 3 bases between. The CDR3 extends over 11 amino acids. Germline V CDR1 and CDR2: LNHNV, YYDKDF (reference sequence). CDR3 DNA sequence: TGTGCCACCAGCAGCCTCTATGGCTACACCTTC. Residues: CATSSLYGYTF. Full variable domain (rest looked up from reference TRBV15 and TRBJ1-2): DAMVIQNPRYQVTQFGKPVTLSCSQTLNHNVMYWYQQKSSQAPKLLFHYYDKDFNNEADTPDNFQSRRPNTSFCFLDIRSPGLGDTAMYLCATSSLYGYTFGSGTRLTVV.

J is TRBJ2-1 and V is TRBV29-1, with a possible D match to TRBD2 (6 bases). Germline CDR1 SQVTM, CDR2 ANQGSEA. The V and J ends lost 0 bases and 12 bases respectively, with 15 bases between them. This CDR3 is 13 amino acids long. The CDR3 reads CSVEDPRRRGQFF. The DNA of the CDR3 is TGCAGCGTTGAAGATCCGAGGAGGCGGGGGCAGTTCTTC.

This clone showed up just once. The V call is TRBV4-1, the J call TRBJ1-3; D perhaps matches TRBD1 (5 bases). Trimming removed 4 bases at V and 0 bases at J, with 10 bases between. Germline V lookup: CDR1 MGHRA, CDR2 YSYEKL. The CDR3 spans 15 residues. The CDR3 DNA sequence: TGCGCCAGCAGCCCCATGACAGCCTCTGGAAACACCATATATTTT. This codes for CASSPMTASGNTIYF.

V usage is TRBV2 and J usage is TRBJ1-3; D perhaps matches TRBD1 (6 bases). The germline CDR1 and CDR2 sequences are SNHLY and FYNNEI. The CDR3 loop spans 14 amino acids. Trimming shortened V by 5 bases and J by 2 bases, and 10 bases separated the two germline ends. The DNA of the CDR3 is TGTGCCAGCAGTTCCAGGGGAGCTGGAAACACCATATATTTT. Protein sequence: CASSSRGAGNTIYF.

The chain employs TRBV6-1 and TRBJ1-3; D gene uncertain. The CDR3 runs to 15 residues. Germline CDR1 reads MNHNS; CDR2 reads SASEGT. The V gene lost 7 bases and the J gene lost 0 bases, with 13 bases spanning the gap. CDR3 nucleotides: TGTGCCAGCACTTTAGGAGGCGTCTCTGGAAACACCATATATTTT. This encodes CASTLGGVSGNTIYF.

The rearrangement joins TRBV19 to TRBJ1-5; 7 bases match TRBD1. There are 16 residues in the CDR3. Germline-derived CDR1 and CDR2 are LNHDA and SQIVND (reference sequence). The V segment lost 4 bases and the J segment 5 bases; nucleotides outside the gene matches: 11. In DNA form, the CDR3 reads TGTGCCAGTAGTAGGGGACAGATCTTACGTGATCAGCCCCAGCATTTT. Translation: CASSRGQILRDQPQHF.

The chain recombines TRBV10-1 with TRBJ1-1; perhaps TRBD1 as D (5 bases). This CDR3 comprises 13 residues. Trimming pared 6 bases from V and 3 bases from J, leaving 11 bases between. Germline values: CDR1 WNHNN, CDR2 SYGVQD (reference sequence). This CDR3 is CASRSDKDTEAFF. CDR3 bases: TGCGCCAGCAGATCGGACAAAGACACTGAAGCTTTCTTT.

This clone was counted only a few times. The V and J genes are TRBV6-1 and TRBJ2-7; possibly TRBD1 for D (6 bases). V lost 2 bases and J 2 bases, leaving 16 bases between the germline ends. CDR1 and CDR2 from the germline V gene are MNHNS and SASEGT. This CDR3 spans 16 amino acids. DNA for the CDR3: TGTGCCAGCAGTGAAAATCCTTCGGACAGTACCTACGAGCAGTACGTC. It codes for CASSENPSDSTYEQYV.

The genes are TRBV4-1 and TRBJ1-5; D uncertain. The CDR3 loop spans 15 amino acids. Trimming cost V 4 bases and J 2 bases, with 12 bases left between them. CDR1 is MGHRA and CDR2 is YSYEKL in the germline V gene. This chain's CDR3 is CASSLFWEGNQPQHF. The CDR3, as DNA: TGCGCCAGCAGCCTATTCTGGGAGGGCAATCAGCCCCAGCATTTT.